The present T cell receptor beta chain was sequenced within a study of cytomegalovirus exposure and HLA in healthy donors. The study, taken as a whole, reports: An analysis that was carried out later associated 16,000 or so TCR beta sequences with HLA alleles at 0.05 false discovery rate. On later analysis, the bulk of CMV-associated TCR beta chains appeared to be HLA-restricted. As confirmed in vitro, a few CMV-associated chains were specific for CMV antigens.

The germline CDR1 and CDR2 sequences are SQVTM and ANQGSEA. CDR3 size: 13 residues. Trimming at V came to 7 bases and at J to 2 bases, leaving 4 bases not matched to a gene. PCR was performed using 60 Vbeta and 13 Jbeta primers. Profiled with immunoSEQ multiplex PCR; TCRdb holds only in-frame clones, not every one. The sample gives more than 90,000 clones, more than 65% of which show up once; roughly 0.9% is in the top ten. As concerns this clone: Its antigen is undetermined.

The sequenced material came from PBMCs. The TCR sequence derives from a young woman in good health and CMV-seronegative. The genes are TRBV29-1 and TRBJ2-3; TRBD1 aligns across 9 bases. In DNA form, the CDR3 reads TGCAGCGCCACAGGGGGCGCCACAGATACGCAGTATTTT. It translates to CSATGGATDTQYF.